These T cell receptor beta chains were read from a single sample in a study of blood T cell repertoires in COVID-19. Assay: immunoSEQ multiplex PCR; the TCRdb copy retains only in-frame clones and omits some. The data contain roughly 200,000 clones, 70% to 90% of them singletons. Material for sequencing was peripheral blood. These receptors all stem from an elderly woman with acute or convalescent COVID-19. Each CDR3 is given with its conserved first and last residue. A D gene is named only where the DNA matches it firmly. Clone size, where shown, is once, few, many, or a class for clones that have expanded.

j_call: TRBJ1-4
v_call: TRBV27
clone_size: .
d_call: TRBD1
cdr3_length: 14
cdr3_aa: CASSGNRAQGALFF
cdr3_nt: TGTGCCAGCAGTGGGAACAGGGCCCAGGGGGCACTGTTTTTT

j_call: TRBJ2-3
v_call: TRBV4-3
clone_size: once
d_call: TRBD1
cdr3_length: 17
cdr3_aa: CASSQSSDRVNSDTQYF
cdr3_nt: TGCGCCAGCAGCCAATCCTCGGACAGGGTCAACTCAGATACGCAGTATTTT

j_call: TRBJ1-2
v_call: TRBV14
clone_size: .
d_call: .
cdr3_length: 13
cdr3_aa: CASSQDVSYGYTF
cdr3_nt: TGTGCCAGCAGCCAAGACGTGAGCTATGGCTACACCTTC

j_call: TRBJ1-2
v_call: TRBV20-1
clone_size: .
d_call: TRBD1
cdr3_length: 11
cdr3_aa: CSAPGQWGYTF
cdr3_nt: TGCAGTGCGCCGGGACAGTGGGGCTACACCTTC

j_call: TRBJ2-5
v_call: TRBV12-3/TRBV12-4
clone_size: many
d_call: TRBD2
cdr3_length: 13
cdr3_aa: CASSRLAVETQYF
cdr3_nt: TGTGCCAGCAGCAGACTAGCGGTAGAGACCCAGTACTTC

j_call: TRBJ1-2
v_call: TRBV7-9
clone_size: .
d_call: .
cdr3_length: 13
cdr3_aa: CASSFGGGHGYTF
cdr3_nt: TGTGCCAGCAGCTTCGGGGGAGGACATGGCTACACCTTC

j_call: TRBJ2-1
v_call: TRBV10-3
clone_size: .
d_call: TRBD2
cdr3_length: 16
cdr3_aa: CAISGLASSSYNEQFF
cdr3_nt: TGTGCCATCAGTGGACTAGCGTCGAGCTCCTACAATGAGCAGTTCTTC

j_call: TRBJ2-7
v_call: TRBV6-6
clone_size: .
d_call: TRBD2
cdr3_length: 14
cdr3_aa: CASSRTSGSHEQYF
cdr3_nt: TGTGCCAGCAGTCGGACTAGCGGGAGCCACGAGCAGTACTTC

j_call: TRBJ2-3
v_call: TRBV5-1
clone_size: .
d_call: .
cdr3_length: 14
cdr3_aa: CASSSYQGRDTQYF
cdr3_nt: TGCGCCAGCAGCTCCTACCAGGGGCGAGATACGCAGTATTTT

j_call: TRBJ2-7
v_call: TRBV7-9
clone_size: .
d_call: TRBD2
cdr3_length: 18
cdr3_aa: CASSPDPGLAGVRYEQYF
cdr3_nt: TGTGCCAGCAGCCCGGATCCGGGACTAGCGGGAGTGAGGTACGAGCAGTACTTC

j_call: TRBJ2-7
v_call: TRBV3-1/TRBV3-2
clone_size: .
d_call: TRBD2
cdr3_length: 13
cdr3_aa: CASRLSGNYEQYF
cdr3_nt: TGTGCCAGCAGGCTTAGCGGGAACTACGAGCAGTACTTC

j_call: TRBJ2-7
v_call: TRBV3-1/TRBV3-2
clone_size: .
d_call: .
cdr3_length: 15
cdr3_aa: CASSQLPSGLPMQYF
cdr3_nt: TGTGCCAGCAGCCAATTGCCCAGCGGCCTCCCCATGCAGTACTTC

j_call: TRBJ1-1
v_call: TRBV18
clone_size: .
d_call: .
cdr3_length: 13
cdr3_aa: CASSPGLDTEAFF
cdr3_nt: TGTGCCAGCTCACCCGGTTTGGACACTGAAGCTTTCTTT